This record covers a single T cell receptor beta chain. These data belong to a study of OX40 agonist ivuxolimab in advanced cancers. The method was immunoSEQ multiplex PCR; TCRdb's version includes in-frame clones alone and lacks a portion of them. Of about 51,000 clones in the sample, around 84% were seen once. The ends were cut back, 6 bases at V and 2 bases at J, with 10 bases in the middle. Germline assignment: CDR1 MDHEN and CDR2 SYDVKM. The CDR3 is 13 amino acids. The material sequenced was CD4+ or CD8+ T cells sorted from blood, taken in a trial of the OX40 agonist ivuxolimab. This TCR came from an adult with an advanced solid tumor such as melanoma, head and neck, liver or kidney cancer. The genes are TRBV28 and TRBJ1-1, with D unresolved. The CDR3 nucleotides read TGTGCCAGCAGCCTTGACGGTAACACTGAAGCTTTCTTT. Translated, it gives CASSLDGNTEAFF.